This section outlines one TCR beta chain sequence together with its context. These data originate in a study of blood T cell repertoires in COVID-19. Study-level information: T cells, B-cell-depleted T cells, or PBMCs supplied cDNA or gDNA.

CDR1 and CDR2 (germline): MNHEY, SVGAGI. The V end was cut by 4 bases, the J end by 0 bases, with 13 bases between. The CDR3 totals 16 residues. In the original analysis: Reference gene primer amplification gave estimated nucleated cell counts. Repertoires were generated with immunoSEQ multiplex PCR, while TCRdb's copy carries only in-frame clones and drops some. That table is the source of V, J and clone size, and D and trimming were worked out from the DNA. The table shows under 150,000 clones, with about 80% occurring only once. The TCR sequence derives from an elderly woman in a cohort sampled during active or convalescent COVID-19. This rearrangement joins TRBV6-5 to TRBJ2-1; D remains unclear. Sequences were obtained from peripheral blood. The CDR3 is CASSWLSVSSYNEQFF. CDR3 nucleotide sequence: TGTGCCAGCAGTTGGTTGAGCGTGAGCTCCTACAATGAGCAGTTCTTC.